Here is one T cell receptor beta chain with its context. The antigen is not known. The data belong to a study of T cell responses to AZD1222 COVID-19 vaccine. Findings of the study overall: Spike-wide vaccine-associated CD4 TCRs dominated at 160-218 and 743-854. Donors in the cohort were predominantly white British and more often female, and clonal diversity was possibly underestimated. Baseline serostatus was positive in only a handful of AZD1222 recipients.

Measured with immunoSEQ multiplex PCR; TCRdb has only the in-frame clones, and not every one. The sample carries 180,000 or so clones, around 89% recorded once. This specimen consisted of peripheral blood, obtained 28 days after the second dose of the MenACWY control vaccine. The receptor's source is an adult who received the MenACWY meningococcal vaccine as a control.

The CDR3 nucleotides read TGTGCCAGCAGCTTAGTAGCAGGGTGGATGTATGGCTACACCTTC. Protein product: CASSLVAGWMYGYTF. The chain carries TRBV11-2 and TRBJ1-2; the D gene is possibly TRBD1 (5 bases). This CDR3 contains 15 residues. The germline gives CDR1 SGHAT, CDR2 FQNNGV. Trimming pared 1 base from V and 5 bases from J, leaving 14 bases between.